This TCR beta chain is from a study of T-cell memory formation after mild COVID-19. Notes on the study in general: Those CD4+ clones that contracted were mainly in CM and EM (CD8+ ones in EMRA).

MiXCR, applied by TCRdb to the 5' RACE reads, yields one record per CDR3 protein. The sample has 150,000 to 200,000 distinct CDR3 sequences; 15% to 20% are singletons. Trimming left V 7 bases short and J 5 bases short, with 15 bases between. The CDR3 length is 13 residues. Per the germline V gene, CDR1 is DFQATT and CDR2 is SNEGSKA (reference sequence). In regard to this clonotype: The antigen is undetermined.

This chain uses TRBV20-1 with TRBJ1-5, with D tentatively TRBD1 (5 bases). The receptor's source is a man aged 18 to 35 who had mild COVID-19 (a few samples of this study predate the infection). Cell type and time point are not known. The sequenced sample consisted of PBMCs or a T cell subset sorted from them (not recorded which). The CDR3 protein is CSGRGQGDQPQHF. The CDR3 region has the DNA TGCAGTGGGAGAGGGCAGGGAGATCAGCCCCAGCATTTT.